This passage covers 25 T cell receptor beta chains from one sample sequenced in a study of shared clonotypes between healthy human individuals. CD45RO negativity and positive selection for CCR7 defined naive CD8 cells, a population that excluded terminally differentiated effector memory CD45RA+ cells. Clones were sequenced by immunoSEQ multiplex PCR, and TCRdb holds only the in-frame ones, with some missing. This table has 550,000 to 750,000 clones, approximately 90% appearing once. Material for sequencing was naive CD8+ T cells sorted from blood. The receptors stem from a man aged 25-45 years in good health.

This clone was seen only once. This chain connects TRBV6-1 to TRBJ2-7, with D perhaps given as TRBD1 or TRBD2 (5 bases each). This CDR3 is built from 14 residues. CDR1 MNHNS and CDR2 SASEGT come from the germline V gene. V lost 2 bases, J lost 3 bases, and 11 bases lay in between. The CDR3 reads CASSETGTNYEQYF. In nucleotides, the CDR3 is TGTGCCAGCAGTGAAACCGGGACGAACTACGAGCAGTACTTC.

As regards this clone: A clone one base away is much larger, so this may be a read error. V gene TRBV6-5 combines with J gene TRBJ2-7; TRBD1 might be the D (6 bases). The germline V and J ends were trimmed by 6 bases and 3 bases, with 12 bases remaining between them. The CDR3 covers 13 residues. From germline, CDR1 is MNHEY and CDR2 SVGAGI. CDR3 loop: CASSPGQLYEQYF. The CDR3 region has the DNA TGTGCCAGCAGCCCCGGACAGCTCTACGAGCAGTACTTC.

V and J are TRBV7-9 and TRBJ2-3; 12 bases fit TRBD2. Germline V gene sequence: CDR1 SEHNR, CDR2 FQNEAQ (reference sequence). CDR3 length: 16 residues. The trim removed 7 bases at V and 4 bases at J, leaving 9 bases unmatched. The CDR3 sequence is CASISLAGGSADTQYF. The CDR3 DNA is TGTGCCAGCATCAGTCTAGCGGGAGGGTCGGCAGATACGCAGTATTTT.

This sequence joins TRBV28 and TRBJ2-7; D gene unclear. Germline lookup yields CDR1 MDHEN and CDR2 SYDVKM. This CDR3 has 16 amino acids. Trimming took 1 base from V and 4 from J, leaving 17 bases between them. The chain's CDR3 is CASSLSARPPFYEQYF. The CDR3 bases are TGTGCCAGCAGTTTATCGGCCCGACCGCCTTTTTACGAGCAGTACTTC.

Turning to this clone: Other DNA sequences from this sample encode an identical CDR3 as well. The gene calls are TRBV15 and TRBJ1-2; a weak D match, TRBD1 (5 bases). Germline lookup yields CDR1 LNHNV and CDR2 YYDKDF (reference sequence). The V gene lost 2 bases and the J gene lost 3 bases, with 7 bases spanning the gap. The CDR3 sequence is 13 residues long. CDR3 protein: CATSRRGDYGYTF. DNA of the CDR3: TGTGCCACCAGCAGAAGGGGCGACTATGGCTACACCTTC.

This sequence joins TRBV2 and TRBJ2-4, with D maybe TRBD2 (6 bases). Germline V gene lookup returns CDR1 SNHLY and CDR2 FYNNEI. Trimming removed 10 bases from V and 8 bases from J, with 15 bases in between. This CDR3 has 12 amino acids. In DNA form, the CDR3 reads TGTGCCACCCGGGAGCTAGGGGACATTCAGTACTTC. Residues: CATRELGDIQYF.

This chain joins TRBV6-5 and TRBJ2-5, with TRBD2 identical over 9 bases. The germline V gene encodes CDR1 MNHEY and CDR2 SVGAGI. V gave up 2 bases and J gave up 4 bases; unmatched junction bases: 8. The CDR3 consists of 16 residues. CDR3 region: CASSYPAGGPGETQYF. The CDR3 nucleotides read TGTGCCAGCAGTTACCCCGCGGGAGGGCCGGGAGAGACCCAGTACTTC.

The chain joins TRBV4-2 to TRBJ1-1, with 9 bases fitting TRBD1. With 1 base clipped from V and 0 bases from J, the junction kept 6 bases outside the gene matches. The CDR3 is made up of 17 amino acids. Germline CDR1 is LGHNA and CDR2 is YNFKEQ. CDR3 sequence reads: CASSQGIGQGLNTEAFF. For the CDR3, the DNA is TGTGCCAGCAGCCAAGGCATCGGACAGGGGTTGAACACTGAAGCTTTCTTT.

The genes are TRBV5-6 and TRBJ2-1; TRBD1 agrees at 7 bases. The V and J ends lost 4 bases and 4 bases, in that order; junction bases with no gene match: 2. Germline V lookup: CDR1 SGHDT, CDR2 YYEEEE. The length of the CDR3 is 13 residues. The CDR3: CASSPGQYNEQFF. CDR3 sequence (DNA): TGTGCCAGCAGCCCGGGACAGTACAATGAGCAGTTCTTC.

The gene calls are TRBV28 and TRBJ2-5, with a possible D match to TRBD1 (5 bases). The CDR3 is made up of 16 amino acids. CDR1 and CDR2 (germline): MDHEN, SYDVKM. V lost 3 bases, J lost 4 bases, and 18 bases lay in between. The CDR3 bases are TGTGCCAGCAGTTTTAGTGGACGCCCAGGGCCAGAGACCCAGTACTTC. Its translation is CASSFSGRPGPETQYF.

The chain is built from TRBV27 and TRBJ2-1, with D possibly being TRBD1 (6 bases). The V gene lost 4 bases and the J gene lost 10 bases, with 14 bases spanning the gap. The germline V gene has CDR1 MNHEY and CDR2 SMNVEV (reference sequence). This CDR3 is built from 13 residues. CDR3 protein: CASSSNRVREQFF. The CDR3 coding sequence is TGTGCCAGCAGTTCGAACAGGGTAAGAGAGCAGTTCTTC.

The V call is TRBV10-2, the J call TRBJ2-7; unclear D gene. V gave up 4 bases and J gave up 3 bases, with 16 bases separating them. Per the germline V gene, CDR1 is WSHSY and CDR2 is SAAADI. The CDR3 has 15 residues. The CDR3 region is CASSALRGSVYEQYF. In nucleotides, the CDR3 is TGCGCCAGCAGTGCCTTGCGAGGCTCGGTCTACGAGCAGTACTTC.

The chain has TRBV27 and TRBJ2-7; TRBD1 is a possible D gene (5 bases). The germline CDR1 and CDR2 sequences are MNHEY and SMNVEV (reference sequence). The V end lost 4 bases, the J end lost 2 bases, and 15 bases lay between the germline ends. The length of the CDR3 is 15 residues. CDR3 sequence: CASSSLRQTTYEQYF. Written as DNA, the CDR3 is TGTGCCAGCAGTTCCCTCCGACAGACCACCTACGAGCAGTACTTC.

V gene TRBV7-2 combines with J gene TRBJ2-1; 9 bases match TRBD2. CDR1 and CDR2 from the germline V gene are SGHTA and FQGNSA. Trimming took 10 bases from V and 12 from J; bases not matched to a gene: 16. This CDR3 contains 14 residues. Here the CDR3 reads CANRGTSRGGGQFF. The CDR3 region has the DNA TGTGCCAACCGTGGGACTAGCCGGGGGGGAGGGCAGTTCTTC.

J is TRBJ2-1 and V is TRBV7-9; 9 bases fit TRBD2. Looked up from germline, CDR1 is SEHNR and CDR2 is FQNEAQ (reference sequence). The trim removed 3 bases at V and 4 bases at J, leaving 4 bases unmatched. The CDR3 is made up of 15 amino acids. The CDR3 reads CASSLSSGTYNEQFF. Written as DNA, the CDR3 is TGTGCCAGCAGCTTGTCTAGCGGGACGTACAATGAGCAGTTCTTC.

The chain uses TRBV4-1 and TRBJ2-7, with 11 nucleotides matching TRBD1. V lost 5 bases, J lost 5 bases, and 8 bases stayed unmatched. CDR3 length: 15 residues. Per germline, CDR1 MGHRA and CDR2 YSYEKL. The CDR3 sequence: CASSARDRGFHEQYF. The CDR3, as DNA: TGCGCCAGCAGCGCCCGGGACAGGGGGTTCCACGAGCAGTACTTC.

The chain couples TRBV7-2 to TRBJ2-3; D unresolved. The CDR3 has 14 residues. The V end was cut by 3 bases, the J end by 0 bases, with 7 bases between. The germline gives CDR1 SGHTA, CDR2 FQGNSA. This CDR3 is CASSFFLSTDTQYF. The CDR3 nucleotides read TGTGCCAGCAGCTTCTTCCTCAGCACAGATACGCAGTATTTT.

The rearrangement uses TRBV29-1 and TRBJ2-1; no definite D call. The CDR3 totals 15 residues. Per the germline V gene, CDR1 is SQVTM and CDR2 is ANQGSEA. The germline V and J ends were trimmed by 6 bases and 0 bases, with 15 bases remaining between them. The CDR3 reads CSVGWVPSSYNEQFF. The CDR3 DNA reads as TGCAGCGTGGGATGGGTGCCGAGCTCCTACAATGAGCAGTTCTTC.

The V and J genes are TRBV7-9 and TRBJ2-3; D call uncertain. CDR3 length equals 17 residues. The germline V gene has CDR1 SEHNR and CDR2 FQNEAQ (reference sequence). The V gene lost 3 bases and the J gene lost 1 base, with 17 bases spanning the gap. The CDR3 is CASSFLPGSVGTDTQYF. Written as DNA, the CDR3 is TGTGCCAGCAGCTTTCTCCCCGGGTCAGTCGGCACAGATACGCAGTATTTT.

The chain links TRBV29-1 to TRBJ1-1, with D possibly matching TRBD1 (5 bases). V was clipped by 0 bases and J by 4 bases, with 15 bases between them. The V gene's germline CDR1 is SQVTM and CDR2 ANQGSEA. The CDR3 sequence is 15 residues long. CDR3 in DNA: TGCAGCGTTGAAGATCACGTCCGGGGCCCCACTGAAGCTTTCTTT. This translates into CSVEDHVRGPTEAFF.

The chain is built from TRBV30 and TRBJ1-2; TRBD1 matches at 8 bases. V dropped 5 bases and J dropped 7; count of bases not matched to a gene: 6. Germline-derived CDR1 and CDR2 are GTSNPN and SVGIG (reference sequence). The CDR3 length is 12 residues. CDR3 in amino acids: CAWEQGGIGYTF. CDR3 DNA: TGTGCCTGGGAACAGGGGGGAATTGGCTACACCTTC.

V is TRBV21-1 and J is TRBJ1-2; the table's D call, TRBD1, was not checked against the DNA. TRBV21-1 is labeled a pseudogene. The CDR3 spans 14 residues. For the CDR3, the DNA is TGTGCCAGCAGTAAAAGGGGGCAGGGCCGTGGCTACACCTTC. This gives the protein CASSKRGQGRGYTF.

In this sample, this clone turned up once. The chain carries TRBV30 and TRBJ1-4, with D uncertain. The CDR3 sequence is 14 residues long. V lost 1 base and J 2 bases, leaving 8 bases between the germline ends. In germline, CDR1 is GTSNPN, CDR2 SVGIG (reference sequence). The CDR3 protein is CAWSGKQTNEKLFF. Written as DNA, the CDR3 is TGTGCCTGGAGTGGAAAACAGACTAATGAAAAACTGTTTTTT.

This chain joins TRBV6-5 and TRBJ1-5, with D unclear. V shed 6 bases and J shed 6 bases, with 12 bases lying between them. CDR3 size: 13 residues. Germline values: CDR1 MNHEY, CDR2 SVGAGI. This CDR3 is CASSQASGQPQHF. The CDR3 DNA reads TGTGCCAGCAGCCAGGCAAGCGGTCAGCCCCAGCATTTT.

The chain has TRBV5-1 and TRBJ2-4; maybe TRBD2 (5 bases). This CDR3 region has 13 residues. The germline V gene encodes CDR1 SGHRS and CDR2 YFSETQ. Trimming cost V 2 bases and J 5 bases, with 8 bases left between them. The CDR3 sequence: CASSFIGENIQYF. The CDR3 DNA sequence: TGCGCCAGCAGCTTTATCGGGGAAAACATTCAGTACTTC.